In this sample, the clone carrying this T cell receptor beta chain turned up a few times. Its antigen remains unknown. Not enrolled were patients with uncontrolled infection, other autoimmune disease, pregnancy or lactation. Isolation of PBMCs was performed on about 10 ml fresh peripheral blood. This sample is drawn from a study of T cells in Graves' hyperthyroidism and ophthalmopathy. At the level of the study: Sampling of peripheral blood happened at initial diagnosis, prior to any treatment.

Points from the study as a whole: Blood held most thyroid clonotypes expanded above 0.001 frequency.

RNA transcripts served as the template for amplifying TCR beta CDR3 regions. First-round RT-PCR of the TCR CDR3 relied on the HTBI primer set. TCRdb reprocessed the multiplex PCR reads with MiXCR, giving one entry per CDR3 protein. The sample records 400,000 to 500,000 distinct CDR3 sequences, roughly 15% being singletons. Sequenced input: blood. The TCR was taken from a man between 18 and 35 years old with Graves' ophthalmopathy.

The CDR3: CASSIVPGRAGGNEQFF. The CDR3 coding sequence is TGTGCCAGTAGTATTGTCCCTGGAAGGGCGGGGGGGAATGAGCAGTTCTTC. This sequence joins TRBV19 and TRBJ2-1; TRBD2 agrees at 9 bases. J gave up 7 bases and V 3 bases, and 13 bases lay outside the gene matches. This CDR3 has 17 amino acids. Germline loops: CDR1 LNHDA, CDR2 SQIVND (reference sequence).